The 15 T cell receptor beta chains presented below share a single source sample, sequenced in a study of monozygotic twins with inflammatory bowel disease. TCRdb re-called the 5' RACE reads; every CDR3 protein appears as one record, without DNA. This table lists fewer than 200,000 distinct CDR3 sequences. The specimen sequenced was blood. These TCRs come from a human donor with ulcerative colitis or Crohn's disease, or a healthy co-twin of an affected twin (not recorded which).

The gene calls are TRBV3-1 and TRBJ2-3; TCRdb proposes TRBD2, but this gene call is untestable without DNA. There are 17 residues in the CDR3. CDR1 and CDR2 (germline): LGHDT, YNNKEL (reference sequence). CDR3 sequence reads: CASSRGLAGEITDTQYF.

This chain uses TRBV20-1 with TRBJ2-5; the TCRdb call, TRBD1, lacks DNA for checking. This CDR3 is 14 amino acids long. CDR1 and CDR2 (germline): DFQATT, SNEGSKA (reference sequence). This CDR3 reads CSAQGNRGGETQYF.

This sequence joins TRBV4-1 and TRBJ1-4; the TCRdb call, TRBD1, lacks DNA for checking. This CDR3 is 20 amino acids long. CDR1 MGHRA and CDR2 YSYEKL come from the germline V gene. The CDR3 loop reads CASSQPGRNRDKPHNEKLFF.

V and J are TRBV7-2 and TRBJ2-5; the D call of TRBD1 rests on TCRdb alone, since no DNA is present to check it. The CDR3 extends over 16 amino acids. CDR1 is SGHTA and CDR2 is FQGNSA in the germline V gene. CDR3 loop: CASSLFGHPYQETQYF.

V and J are TRBV6-6 and TRBJ1-6. This CDR3 contains 13 residues. Germline loops: CDR1 MNHNY, CDR2 SVGAGI (reference sequence). The CDR3 loop reads CASKEIYNSPLHF.

This CDR3 reads CASSPTSGVAGELFF. This chain uses TRBV11-2 with TRBJ2-2; no DNA is available, so the TRBD2 call from TCRdb remains unchecked. The CDR3 totals 15 residues. In germline, CDR1 is SGHAT, CDR2 FQNNGV.

The genes are TRBV7-2 and TRBJ2-5. This CDR3 has 13 residues. Germline lookup yields CDR1 SGHTA and CDR2 FQGNSA. The CDR3 spells CASSLARKGTQYF.

The chain has TRBV20-1 and TRBJ2-2; TCRdb outputs TRBD2, but without DNA this stays unchecked. CDR3 size: 16 residues. Germline values: CDR1 DFQATT, CDR2 SNEGSKA (reference sequence). The CDR3 loop reads CSARDQRGGGTGELFF.

The chain couples TRBV27 to TRBJ2-3; TCRdb lists TRBD2, though no DNA is available to test this call. Per germline, CDR1 MNHEY and CDR2 SMNVEV (reference sequence). There are 17 residues in the CDR3. CDR3 region: CASSPRGSGTRPDTQYF.

Here the CDR3 reads CASSDRGAVDTQYF. This sequence joins TRBV6-1 and TRBJ2-3; TCRdb lists TRBD1, though no DNA is available to test this call. Germline loops: CDR1 MNHNS, CDR2 SASEGT. This CDR3 spans 14 amino acids.

This chain uses TRBV6-1 with TRBJ1-2. Germline CDR1 is MNHNS and CDR2 is SASEGT. CDR3 length: 14 residues. The CDR3 loop is CASSDRPENYGYTF.

The CDR3 here is CASSSDRARETQYF. The chain is built from TRBV12-3 or TRBV12-4 and TRBJ2-5; TCRdb's D call, TRBD1, is unchecked because there is no DNA. The CDR3 runs to 14 residues.

The chain recombines TRBV28 with TRBJ1-1; TCRdb calls TRBD1, which cannot be checked without DNA. The germline gives CDR1 MDHEN, CDR2 SYDVKM. This CDR3 contains 13 residues. The CDR3: CASSHRRGAEAFF.

The chain links TRBV5-4 to TRBJ2-5; checking the TCRdb D call of TRBD2 is not possible without DNA. Germline V gene data show CDR1 as SGHNT and CDR2 as YYREEE (reference sequence). The length of the CDR3 is 13 residues. The CDR3 is CASSSEGLETQYF. The full variable domain, completed using reference TRBV5-4 and TRBJ2-5, is ETGVTQSPTHLIKTRGQQVTLRCSSQSGHNTVSWYQQALGQGPQFIFQYYREEENGRGNFPPRFSGLQFPNYSSELNVNALELDDSALYLCASSSEGLETQYFGPGTRLLVL.

The chain links TRBV15 to TRBJ2-7; TCRdb's assignment of TRBD1 cannot be checked, as there is no DNA. The CDR3 is 15 amino acids. From germline, CDR1 is LNHNV and CDR2 YYDKDF (reference sequence). The CDR3 region is CATSSHGTGPYEQYF.